The rows below give T cell receptor beta chains drawn from one sample of a study of T cell responses to AZD1222 COVID-19 vaccine. The repertoire was sequenced with immunoSEQ multiplex PCR; TCRdb's copy has only in-frame clones and lacks some. The sample holds more than 55,000 clones, around 80% seen once. The material was peripheral blood, obtained 28 days after the second AZD1222 dose. The source is an adult who received the AZD1222 COVID-19 vaccine. Each CDR3 is given with its conserved first and last residue. Each record gives: D gene, J gene, clone size, V gene, CDR3 protein, CDR3 DNA. A D gene is named only where the DNA matches it firmly. Size is stated for part of the rows, as once, few or many counts, or as a class when the clone is expanded.

d_call: TRBD1; j_call: TRBJ2-6; clone_size: few; v_call: TRBV19; cdr3_aa: CASSIGQGAFGANVLTF; cdr3_nt: TGTGCCAGTAGTATAGGACAGGGGGCATTTGGGGCCAACGTCCTGACTTTC
d_call: -; j_call: TRBJ1-1; clone_size: -; v_call: TRBV19; cdr3_aa: CATHSRPPAGAFF; cdr3_nt: TGTGCCACTCATTCCCGTCCGCCGGCAGGGGCTTTCTTT
d_call: -; j_call: TRBJ2-2; clone_size: -; v_call: TRBV5-4; cdr3_aa: CASSLGNTGELFF; cdr3_nt: TGTGCCAGCAGCTTGGGGAACACCGGGGAGCTGTTTTTT
d_call: -; j_call: TRBJ1-1; clone_size: -; v_call: TRBV7-9; cdr3_aa: CASSANGLGGTEAFF; cdr3_nt: TGTGCCAGCAGTGCGAACGGCCTGGGGGGGACTGAAGCTTTCTTT
d_call: TRBD2; j_call: TRBJ2-1; clone_size: -; v_call: TRBV13; cdr3_aa: CASSRIRTSGTPNEQFF; cdr3_nt: TGTGCCAGCAGCAGAATTCGGACTAGCGGGACTCCCAATGAGCAGTTCTTC
d_call: TRBD1; j_call: TRBJ1-5; clone_size: -; v_call: TRBV28; cdr3_aa: CASRAGGKRGNQPQHF; cdr3_nt: TGTGCCAGCCGGGCAGGGGGCAAGCGAGGCAATCAGCCCCAGCATTTT
d_call: -; j_call: TRBJ1-6; clone_size: -; v_call: TRBV28; cdr3_aa: CASSLLTVYNSPLHF; cdr3_nt: TGTGCCAGCAGTCTCCTGACTGTCTATAATTCACCCCTCCACTTT
d_call: -; j_call: TRBJ1-5; clone_size: -; v_call: TRBV5-5; cdr3_aa: CASSLGAGSNQPQHF; cdr3_nt: TGTGCCAGCAGCTTGGGAGCAGGTAGCAATCAGCCCCAGCATTTT
d_call: TRBD2; j_call: TRBJ2-1; clone_size: -; v_call: TRBV7-2; cdr3_aa: CASSLGAERGNEQFF; cdr3_nt: TGTGCCAGCAGCTTAGGGGCTGAGCGGGGCAATGAGCAGTTCTTC
d_call: -; j_call: TRBJ2-5; clone_size: -; v_call: TRBV3-1/TRBV3-2; cdr3_aa: CASSLRGVETQYF; cdr3_nt: TGTGCCAGCAGCCTTCGGGGAGTAGAGACCCAGTACTTC
d_call: TRBD2; j_call: TRBJ2-3; clone_size: once; v_call: TRBV19; cdr3_aa: CASSSSGGQGTDTQYF; cdr3_nt: TGTGCCAGTAGTTCTAGCGGGGGACAAGGCACAGATACGCAGTATTTT
d_call: TRBD1; j_call: TRBJ1-5; clone_size: -; v_call: TRBV5-6; cdr3_aa: CASSLWTGRFDSNQPQHF; cdr3_nt: TGTGCCAGCAGCCTGTGGACAGGGAGATTCGATAGCAATCAGCCCCAGCATTTT
d_call: -; j_call: TRBJ2-2; clone_size: -; v_call: TRBV23-1; cdr3_aa: CASSRRNTGELFF; cdr3_nt: TGCGCCAGCAGCCGCCGGAACACCGGGGAGCTGTTTTTT
d_call: -; j_call: TRBJ1-2; clone_size: -; v_call: TRBV19; cdr3_aa: CASSIDGWRQLGGYTF; cdr3_nt: TGTGCCAGTAGTATAGATGGGTGGAGGCAGCTAGGTGGCTACACCTTC
d_call: -; j_call: TRBJ1-2; clone_size: once; v_call: TRBV19; cdr3_aa: CASSPQRSNYGYTF; cdr3_nt: TGTGCCAGTAGTCCCCAAAGGAGCAACTATGGCTACACCTTC
d_call: TRBD1; j_call: TRBJ2-1; clone_size: -; v_call: TRBV11-3; cdr3_aa: CASSSGQGSYNEQFF; cdr3_nt: TGTGCCAGCAGCTCGGGACAGGGGTCCTACAATGAGCAGTTCTTC
d_call: -; j_call: TRBJ1-3; clone_size: many; v_call: TRBV13; cdr3_aa: CASSFRAGNTIYF; cdr3_nt: TGTGCCAGCAGCTTCAGGGCTGGAAACACCATATATTTT
d_call: -; j_call: TRBJ2-5; clone_size: -; v_call: TRBV10-3; cdr3_aa: CAIRAEETQYF; cdr3_nt: TGTGCCATCAGGGCGGAAGAGACCCAGTACTTC
d_call: -; j_call: TRBJ1-4; clone_size: -; v_call: TRBV21-1; cdr3_aa: CASSKVLLRGSNEKLFF; cdr3_nt: TGTGCCAGCAGCAAAGTTCTGCTGAGGGGGTCCAATGAAAAACTGTTTTTT
d_call: -; j_call: TRBJ2-5; clone_size: -; v_call: TRBV7-6; cdr3_aa: CASSSLASFDGETQYF; cdr3_nt: TGTGCCAGCAGCTCCCTCGCGTCCTTTGATGGAGAGACCCAGTACTTC
d_call: -; j_call: TRBJ1-5; clone_size: -; v_call: TRBV6-5; cdr3_aa: CASIADPYSNQPQHF; cdr3_nt: TGTGCCAGCATCGCAGACCCCTATAGCAATCAGCCCCAGCATTTT
d_call: TRBD2; j_call: TRBJ2-7; clone_size: few; v_call: TRBV4-3; cdr3_aa: CASSHSPGGSYEQYF; cdr3_nt: TGCGCCAGCAGCCACTCTCCGGGGGGCTCCTACGAGCAGTACTTC
d_call: -; j_call: TRBJ1-2; clone_size: -; v_call: TRBV7-2; cdr3_aa: CASSSTGNGGYTF; cdr3_nt: TGTGCCAGCAGCTCGACAGGCAACGGTGGCTACACCTTC
d_call: -; j_call: TRBJ1-2; clone_size: -; v_call: TRBV6-1; cdr3_aa: CASSEALRTGRMNF; cdr3_nt: TGTGCCAGCAGTGAAGCGCTTCGTACAGGGCGTATGAACTTC
d_call: -; j_call: TRBJ1-2; clone_size: -; v_call: TRBV7-2; cdr3_aa: CASSWGSSSLRF; cdr3_nt: TGTGCCAGCAGCTGGGGATCCTCCTCCCTCCGCTTC
d_call: -; j_call: TRBJ1-5; clone_size: -; v_call: TRBV19; cdr3_aa: CASSIVFTAGSQPQHF; cdr3_nt: TGTGCCAGTAGTATAGTTTTTACGGCAGGGAGTCAGCCCCAGCATTTT
d_call: -; j_call: TRBJ1-2; clone_size: -; v_call: TRBV10-3; cdr3_aa: CAISESTGGGGYTF; cdr3_nt: TGTGCCATCAGTGAGTCGACGGGCGGAGGAGGCTACACCTTC
d_call: -; j_call: TRBJ1-2; clone_size: -; v_call: TRBV5-1; cdr3_aa: CASSWGAAANYGYTF; cdr3_nt: TGCGCCAGCAGCTGGGGGGCGGCAGCCAACTATGGCTACACCTTC
d_call: TRBD1; j_call: TRBJ2-7; clone_size: -; v_call: TRBV18; cdr3_aa: CASSPWGQGEGEQYF; cdr3_nt: TGTGCCAGCTCCCCCTGGGGACAGGGCGAAGGGGAGCAGTACTTC
d_call: TRBD1; j_call: TRBJ1-2; clone_size: -; v_call: TRBV5-1; cdr3_aa: CASSFAPGQASYGYTF; cdr3_nt: TGCGCCAGCAGCTTTGCCCCGGGACAGGCCTCCTATGGCTACACCTTC
d_call: -; j_call: TRBJ2-3; clone_size: -; v_call: TRBV7-2; cdr3_aa: CASSQWGALDTQYF; cdr3_nt: TGTGCCAGCAGCCAGTGGGGGGCATTGGATACGCAGTATTTT
d_call: TRBD1; j_call: TRBJ2-2; clone_size: -; v_call: TRBV7-8; cdr3_aa: CASSLDRGRSGELFF; cdr3_nt: TGTGCCAGCAGCTTAGACAGGGGGCGGTCCGGGGAGCTGTTTTTT
d_call: TRBD1; j_call: TRBJ1-2; clone_size: -; v_call: TRBV3-1/TRBV3-2; cdr3_aa: CASSPRTGTNYGYTF; cdr3_nt: TGTGCCAGCAGCCCCCGGACAGGAACTAACTATGGCTACACCTTC
d_call: TRBD2; j_call: TRBJ2-5; clone_size: -; v_call: TRBV3-1/TRBV3-2; cdr3_aa: CASSQDIGGGYQETQYF; cdr3_nt: TGTGCCAGCAGCCAAGATATTGGCGGGGGGTACCAAGAGACCCAGTACTTC
d_call: -; j_call: TRBJ2-6; clone_size: -; v_call: TRBV11-3; cdr3_aa: CASSREGGTWSGANVLTF; cdr3_nt: TGTGCCAGCAGCCGTGAGGGGGGAACGTGGTCTGGGGCCAACGTCCTGACTTTC
d_call: -; j_call: TRBJ2-1; clone_size: -; v_call: TRBV2; cdr3_aa: CASSERGRRNNEQFF; cdr3_nt: TGTGCCAGCAGTGAACGTGGCAGACGTAACAATGAGCAGTTCTTC
d_call: TRBD2; j_call: TRBJ2-5; clone_size: -; v_call: TRBV10-3; cdr3_aa: CAIKSGGRQETQYF; cdr3_nt: TGTGCCATCAAGTCGGGGGGTCGACAAGAGACCCAGTACTTC
d_call: -; j_call: TRBJ2-5; clone_size: few; v_call: TRBV9; cdr3_aa: CASSVGSGGETQYF; cdr3_nt: TGTGCCAGCAGCGTTGGCAGCGGAGGAGAGACCCAGTACTTC
d_call: -; j_call: TRBJ2-1; clone_size: -; v_call: TRBV5-4; cdr3_aa: CASSLDWGGHNEQFF; cdr3_nt: TGTGCCAGCAGCTTGGACTGGGGGGGCCACAATGAGCAGTTCTTC
d_call: -; j_call: TRBJ2-3; clone_size: -; v_call: TRBV4-3; cdr3_aa: CASSGGASTDTQYF; cdr3_nt: TGCGCCAGCAGTGGTGGGGCGAGCACAGATACGCAGTATTTT
d_call: -; j_call: TRBJ1-1; clone_size: -; v_call: TRBV7-3; cdr3_aa: CASSLYLNTEAFF; cdr3_nt: TGTGCCAGCAGCTTATACCTGAACACTGAAGCTTTCTTT
d_call: TRBD1; j_call: TRBJ2-1; clone_size: -; v_call: TRBV6-6; cdr3_aa: CASRTGTVDNEQFF; cdr3_nt: TGTGCCAGCAGAACCGGGACAGTCGACAATGAGCAGTTCTTC
d_call: TRBD1; j_call: TRBJ2-1; clone_size: -; v_call: TRBV10-1; cdr3_aa: CASRGLAGNEQFF; cdr3_nt: TGCGCCTCCAGGGGGCTAGCCGGCAATGAGCAGTTCTTC
d_call: -; j_call: TRBJ2-7; clone_size: -; v_call: TRBV27; cdr3_aa: CASTPSLDGRPTSGQYF; cdr3_nt: TGTGCCAGCACCCCGTCCCTTGACGGAAGACCTACGAGCGGGCAGTACTTC
d_call: -; j_call: TRBJ1-2; clone_size: -; v_call: TRBV21-1; cdr3_aa: CASSNGRGWGVTNYGYTF; cdr3_nt: TGTGCCAGCAGCAATGGCCGTGGGTGGGGGGTTACTAACTATGGCTACACCTTC
d_call: -; j_call: TRBJ1-3; clone_size: few; v_call: TRBV28; cdr3_aa: CASIPAISGNTIYF; cdr3_nt: TGTGCCAGCATTCCGGCTATCTCTGGAAACACCATATATTTT
d_call: -; j_call: TRBJ2-3; clone_size: -; v_call: TRBV28; cdr3_aa: CASSPGTFGNTQYF; cdr3_nt: TGTGCCAGCAGTCCCGGGACGTTTGGGAATACGCAGTATTTT
d_call: TRBD1; j_call: TRBJ1-5; clone_size: -; v_call: TRBV2; cdr3_aa: CATGQGNQPQHF; cdr3_nt: TGTGCCACCGGACAGGGAAATCAGCCCCAGCATTTT
d_call: -; j_call: TRBJ2-2; clone_size: -; v_call: TRBV7-9; cdr3_aa: CASSIQWTANTGELFF; cdr3_nt: TGTGCCAGCAGCATACAGTGGACCGCGAACACCGGGGAGCTGTTTTTT
d_call: -; j_call: TRBJ1-5; clone_size: -; v_call: TRBV18; cdr3_aa: CASSPRGEVSNQPQHF; cdr3_nt: TGTGCCAGCTCACCACGTGGGGAGGTTAGCAATCAGCCCCAGCATTTT